This entry concerns a single T cell receptor beta chain. Its specificity is not known. The same CDR3 also results from other DNA sequences found in this sample. Libraries were prepared by immunoSEQ multiplex PCR; TCRdb keeps only in-frame clonotypes and omits some of them. The sample contains under 250,000 clones, around 87% of which appear only once. This sample is part of a study of cytomegalovirus exposure and HLA in healthy donors. Germline V gene data show CDR1 as SGHRS and CDR2 as YFSETQ. Trimming removed 0 bases from V and 1 base from J, with 10 bases in between. There are 15 residues in the CDR3. Findings and limits, study-wide: The study found most TCR sequences rare, yet found some public TCRs in many donors. The authors listed 164 TCR beta chains as cytomegalovirus-associated. Subsequent analysis showed first-cohort TCR clusters tending to co-occur in over a hundred validation repertoires.

Sequenced material: PBMCs. The chain recombines TRBV5-1 with TRBJ1-1; D call uncertain. This clonotype originated in a woman aged 18-29 years in good health and CMV-seropositive. The CDR3 loop is CASSLDGGGNTEAFF. DNA of the CDR3: TGCGCCAGCAGCTTGGATGGAGGAGGGAACACTGAAGCTTTCTTT.